This T cell receptor (beta chain) was observed in a study of control samples from healthy donors and cancer patients. V lost 2 bases to trimming and J lost 1 base, with 8 bases between them. CDR3 length equals 14 residues. CDR1 is SGDLS and CDR2 is YYNGEE in the germline V gene. The assay was immunoSEQ multiplex PCR, and TCRdb's table has in-frame clones only and misses some. The sample carries some 87,000 clones, 91% recorded once. The rearrangement joins TRBV9 to TRBJ2-3; tentative D call: TRBD2 (5 bases). The specimen was blood. This clonotype originated in a man under 40 in good health. Here the CDR3 reads CASSVVGGTDTQYF. The CDR3, as DNA: TGTGCCAGCAGCGTCGTCGGGGGCACAGATACGCAGTATTTT.